The present TCR beta chain was sequenced within a study of breast tumors, draining lymph nodes, adjacent tissues (dated by TCRdb to 2015 to 2016). Turning to the overall study: TCR beta repertoires were compared across tumor, adjacent nontumor tissue and axillary lymph nodes obtained from breast cancer patients. In human breast cancer, the study set out to assess how tumor, surrounding tissue and draining lymph node repertoires relate to one another and whether T cells might be exchanged between them. Broad study findings and their caveats: The similarity between tumor and nontumor tissue repertoires was significantly greater in luminal-like breast cancer than in basal-like breast cancer. Tumor T-cell repertoires showed less diversity than lymph node repertoires and more diversity than nontumor tissue repertoires, and tumor T-cell repertoires showed preferential V and J gene usage. The data were judged consistent with most tumor T cells deriving from the lymph node and then expanding within tumor tissue. The conclusion that tumor T cells originate in lymph nodes was framed as consistent with a hypothesis rather than directly demonstrated.

For sequencing, an Illumina HiSeq 2000 was employed. Multiplex PCR amplification was used to generate the TCR beta chain libraries. The amplified TCR beta chain products were analyzed by high-throughput sequencing. The public reads were reprocessed in TCRdb via fastp at Q25 and MiXCR, keeping in-frame beta chains. Merged by CDR3 protein, the rows form single entries marked with the most common genes and DNA. For this sample the table gives about 20,000 distinct CDR3 sequences, of which under 75% were detected only once. The ten largest clones add up to approximately 15% of the sample. The CDR3 holds 15 amino acids from the cysteine to the phenylalanine. The retained sequence is limited to the CDR3, 45 bases, with the frame set at the first base. For CDR1 and CDR2, the germline V gene (reference sequence) lists MNHNY and SVGAGI. Germline trimming: 5 bases from V, 6 bases from J; junction bases outside gene matches: 12.

Regarding this clonotype: Its antigen is still unknown. No much larger clonotype is one base removed from it; base qualities were not supplied.

Sequencing was performed on breast tumor tissue. This TCR derives from a female donor with breast cancer. Some clones in this sample may be carry-over from other donors' samples. The V and J genes are TRBV6-6 and TRBJ2-5; 7 central bases correspond to TRBD1. The sequence in DNA is TGTGCCAGCAGTCCCCTCAGGGACAGTCGTAAGACCCAGTACTTC. This yields the protein CASSPLRDSRKTQYF.